This TCR beta chain was observed in a study of T cells expressing NK-cell markers. TCRdb re-called the 5' RACE reads and catalogs CDR3 proteins one per entry, DNA excluded. The table counts about 150,000 distinct CDR3 sequences; roughly 35% lies in the top ten. Per the germline V gene, CDR1 is LNHDA and CDR2 is SQIVND (reference sequence). The CDR3 is made up of 14 amino acids. The sequenced sample was blood T cells: a sorted CD56 or NKG2C T cell subset, CD4+ or CD8+ T cells, or bulk PBMC T cells (not recorded which). The chain uses TRBV19 and TRBJ1-1; the D call of TRBD1 rests on TCRdb alone, since no DNA is present to check it. The TCR originated in a woman aged 45-60 years in good health. This CDR3 is CASSIRGRGTEAFF.